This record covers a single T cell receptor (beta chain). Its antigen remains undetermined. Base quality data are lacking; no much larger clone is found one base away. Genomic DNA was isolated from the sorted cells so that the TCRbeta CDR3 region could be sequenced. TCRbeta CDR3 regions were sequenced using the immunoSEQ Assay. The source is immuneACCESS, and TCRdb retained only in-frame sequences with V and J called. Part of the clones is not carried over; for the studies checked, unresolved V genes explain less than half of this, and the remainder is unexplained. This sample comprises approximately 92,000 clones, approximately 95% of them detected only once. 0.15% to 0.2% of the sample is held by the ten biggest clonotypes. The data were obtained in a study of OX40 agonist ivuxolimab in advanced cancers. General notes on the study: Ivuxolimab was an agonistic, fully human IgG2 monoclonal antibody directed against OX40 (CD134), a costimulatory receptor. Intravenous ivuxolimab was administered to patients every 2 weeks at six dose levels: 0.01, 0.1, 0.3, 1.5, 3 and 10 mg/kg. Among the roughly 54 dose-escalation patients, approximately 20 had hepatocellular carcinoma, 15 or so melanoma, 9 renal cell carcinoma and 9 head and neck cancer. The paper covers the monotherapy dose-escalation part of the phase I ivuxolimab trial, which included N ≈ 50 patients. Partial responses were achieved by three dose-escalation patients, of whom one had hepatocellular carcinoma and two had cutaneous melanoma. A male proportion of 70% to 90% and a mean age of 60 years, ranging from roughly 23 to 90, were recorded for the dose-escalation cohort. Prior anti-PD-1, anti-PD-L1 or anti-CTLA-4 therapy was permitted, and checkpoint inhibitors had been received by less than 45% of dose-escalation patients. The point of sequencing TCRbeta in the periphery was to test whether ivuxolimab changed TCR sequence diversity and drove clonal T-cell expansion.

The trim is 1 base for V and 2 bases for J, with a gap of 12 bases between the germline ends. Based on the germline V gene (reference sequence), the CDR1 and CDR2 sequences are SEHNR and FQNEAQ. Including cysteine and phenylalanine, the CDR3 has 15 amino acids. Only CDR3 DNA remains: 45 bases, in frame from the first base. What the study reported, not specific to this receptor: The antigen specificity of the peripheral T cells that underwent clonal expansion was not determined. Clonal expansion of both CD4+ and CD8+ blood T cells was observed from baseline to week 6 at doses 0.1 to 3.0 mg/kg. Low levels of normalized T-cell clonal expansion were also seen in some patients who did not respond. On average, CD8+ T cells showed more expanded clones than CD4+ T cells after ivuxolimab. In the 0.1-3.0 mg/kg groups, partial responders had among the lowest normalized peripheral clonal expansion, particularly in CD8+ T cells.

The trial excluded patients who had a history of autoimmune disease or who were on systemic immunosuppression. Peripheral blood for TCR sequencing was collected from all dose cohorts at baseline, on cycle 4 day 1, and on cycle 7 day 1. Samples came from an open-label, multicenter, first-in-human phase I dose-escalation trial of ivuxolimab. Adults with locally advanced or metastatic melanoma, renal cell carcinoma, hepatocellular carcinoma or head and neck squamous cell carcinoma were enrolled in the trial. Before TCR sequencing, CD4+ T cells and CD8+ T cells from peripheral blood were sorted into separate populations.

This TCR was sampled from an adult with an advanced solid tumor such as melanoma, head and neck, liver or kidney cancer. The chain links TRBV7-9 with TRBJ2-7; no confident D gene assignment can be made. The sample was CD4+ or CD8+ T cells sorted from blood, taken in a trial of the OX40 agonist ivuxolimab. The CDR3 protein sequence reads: CASSLGSFVPYEQYF. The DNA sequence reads TGTGCCAGCAGCTTAGGTTCCTTCGTGCCCTACGAGCAGTACTTC.